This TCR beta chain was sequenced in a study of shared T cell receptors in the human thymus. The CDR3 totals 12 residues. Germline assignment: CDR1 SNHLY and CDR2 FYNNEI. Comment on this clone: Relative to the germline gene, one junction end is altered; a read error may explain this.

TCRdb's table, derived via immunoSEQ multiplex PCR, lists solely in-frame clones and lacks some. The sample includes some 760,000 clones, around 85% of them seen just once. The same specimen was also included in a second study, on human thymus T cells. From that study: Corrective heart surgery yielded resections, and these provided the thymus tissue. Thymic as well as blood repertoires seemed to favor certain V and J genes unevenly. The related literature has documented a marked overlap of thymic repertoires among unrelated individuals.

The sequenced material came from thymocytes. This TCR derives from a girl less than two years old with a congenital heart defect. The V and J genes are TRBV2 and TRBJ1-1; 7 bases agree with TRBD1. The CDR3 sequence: CASSTEGQSGNF. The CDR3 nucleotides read TGTGCCAGCAGCACCGAGGGACAGAGTGGGAACTTT.